This paragraph reports one T cell receptor (beta chain). Its target is not known. The CDR3 sequence is 15 residues long. The germline gives CDR1 LNHNV, CDR2 YYDKDF (reference sequence). The V gene end was trimmed by 3 bases and the J gene end by 4 bases; junction bases not matched to a gene: 8. The time point was: time of PML onset. PML in natalizumab-treated patients developed after between roughly 16 and 56 months of natalizumab therapy. All patients had prior interferon beta, and all PML patients were female. The data belong to a study of multiple sclerosis patients with progressive multifocal leukoencephalopathy. General study findings and limits: PML-onset expanded TRB clones were detectable before and during natalizumab therapy.

The data were produced by immunoSEQ multiplex PCR, yet TCRdb's version contains in-frame clones alone and is incomplete. Found here are about 30,000 clones, approximately 84% of them singletons; the top ten hold roughly 3.2%. This chain connects TRBV15 to TRBJ2-7; the match to TRBD2 covers 8 bases. This TCR derives from a human donor with progressive multifocal leukoencephalopathy. Specimen: PBMCs, collected from a patient treated with natalizumab. As DNA, the CDR3 is TGTGCCACCAGCAGGGGCCCCTCGGGGGGGTACGAGCAGTACTTC. Protein sequence: CATSRGPSGGYEQYF. The variable domain in full, completed from reference TRBV15 and TRBJ2-7, reads DAMVIQNPRYQVTQFGKPVTLSCSQTLNHNVMYWYQQKSSQAPKLLFHYYDKDFNNEADTPDNFQSRRPNTSFCFLDIRSPGLGDTAMYLCATSRGPSGGYEQYFGPGTRLTVT.